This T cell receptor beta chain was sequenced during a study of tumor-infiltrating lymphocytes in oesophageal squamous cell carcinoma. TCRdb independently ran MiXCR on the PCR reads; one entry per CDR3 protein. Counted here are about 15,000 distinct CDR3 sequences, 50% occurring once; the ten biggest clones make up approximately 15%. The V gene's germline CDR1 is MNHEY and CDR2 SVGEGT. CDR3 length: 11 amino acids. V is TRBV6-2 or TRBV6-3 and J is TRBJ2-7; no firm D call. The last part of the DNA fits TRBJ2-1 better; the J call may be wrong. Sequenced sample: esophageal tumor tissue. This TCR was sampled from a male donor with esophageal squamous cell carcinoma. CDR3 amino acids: CASRENNEQFF. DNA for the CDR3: TGTGCCAGCAGGGAGAACAATGAGCAGTTCTTC.